The sequence of this TCR beta chain was determined in a study of tumor-infiltrating lymphocytes in primary liver carcinoma. Study-wide background: Samples produced roughly 3.65 to 8 million productive TCRbeta reads, comparable across tissue types. Findings and caveats of the study: The difference in top-250-clone fraction between tumors and blood was significant, favoring tumors (p = 0.039). No more than about 8-24% of top clones could be seen in all five tumor regions.

To note about this clonotype: The antigen remains unidentified. It is likely a read error, because the conserved phenylalanine at the end of the CDR3 is missing. No DNA is shown, since the ends of the CDR3 on it are uncertain; the CDR3 is the one TCRdb lists.

cDNA specific to TCR beta was made from 500 ng of total RNA, with a constant-region primer employed for priming. Three nested multiplex PCR rounds, a slightly modified ARM-PCR, produced the libraries for TCR beta. For around 9 cycles apiece, the opening two PCR rounds ran with TRBV1-TRBV30 forward primers and a C-beta reverse primer. Each CDR3 protein is one row after TCRdb ran MiXCR on the multiplex PCR reads. Here the sample spans 20,000 to 25,000 distinct CDR3 sequences, more than 70% being singletons. The CDR3 length is 15 residues, termini included. Co-extraction of RNA and DNA was performed on 20-30 mg of unsorted bulk tissue.

The chain joins TRBV12-3 or TRBV12-4 to TRBJ2-1; TRBD2, as called in the table, went unchecked against the DNA. The sample was liver tumor tissue from sampling region 2. Subset specified: tumor region T2, inferior pole. The TCR was taken from a woman in her twenties or thirties with primary liver carcinoma and hepatitis B virus infection. CDR3 loop: CASSLSGTSGLEQLL.